This T cell receptor beta chain was observed in a study of response to subunit inactivated influenza vaccine. Overall study findings and caveats: New T cells are recruited in small numbers by each seasonal influenza vaccination, according to the authors' suggestion.

As regards this clonotype: Its target is not known.

TCRdb recomputed calls from the RT-PCR reads with MiXCR, one row per CDR3 protein. The sample includes about half a million distinct CDR3 sequences, 25% seen only once; the top ten take around 2%. Germline CDR1 is DFQATT and CDR2 is SNEGSKA (reference sequence). Trimming took off 3 bases at V and 3 bases at J, with 12 bases between the two ends. The CDR3 runs to 13 residues. The sequence was collected from a man aged 50 to 59 who received an inactivated influenza vaccine. The chain is built from TRBV20-1 and TRBJ2-7; D gene uncertain. Sequenced here: CD4+ T cells sorted from PBMCs, sampled approximately 5 days after vaccination. The CDR3 DNA follows: TGCAGTGCTAGTTTTAGGTTGATCTACGAGCAGTACTTC. This translates into CSASFRLIYEQYF.